The present T cell receptor beta chain was sequenced within a study of T cell repertoires in cytomegalovirus infection. The table lists this clonotype with many counts. Its antigen is as yet unknown. The CDR3 totals 16 residues. Unmatched junction bases numbered 7, after V lost 4 bases and J lost 4 bases. Germline CDR1 and CDR2: SGHTA and FQGNSA. MiXCR, applied by TCRdb to the reads, yields one record per CDR3 protein. Here the sample spans about 120,000 distinct CDR3 sequences, 10% being singletons. The rearrangement uses TRBV7-2 and TRBJ2-1; 10 bases are a match to TRBD2. This TCR came from a human donor in good health (CMV status not recorded). Some clones in this sample may be carry-over from other donors' samples. The material sequenced was PBMCs, sequenced either directly or after in vitro stimulation (not recorded which). The CDR3 here is CASSSPLAGVYNEQFF. The CDR3 DNA is TGTGCCAGCAGCTCCCCTCTAGCGGGAGTTTACAATGAGCAGTTCTTC.